The 30 T cell receptor beta chains below come from one sample, sequenced in a study of T cell responses to AZD1222 COVID-19 vaccine. Using immunoSEQ multiplex PCR, the repertoire was profiled, and TCRdb retains in-frame clones only, with some absent. The table shows 100,000 to 150,000 clones, with roughly 90% occurring only once. The source material was peripheral blood, sampled on day 0 of AZD1222 vaccination. The receptors were sampled from an adult in good health.

V usage is TRBV3-1 (or the pseudogene TRBV3-2) and J usage is TRBJ2-7, with 7 bases aligning to TRBD2. With 4 bases clipped from V and 3 bases from J, the junction kept 3 bases outside the gene matches. CDR1 LGHDT and CDR2 YNNKEL come from the germline V gene (reference sequence). This CDR3 region has 13 residues. CDR3 loop: CASSRGSFYEQYF. The DNA of the CDR3 is TGTGCCAGCAGCCGCGGGAGCTTCTACGAGCAGTACTTC.

The chain carries TRBV10-3 and TRBJ1-2; 10 bases are a match to TRBD1. This CDR3 spans 18 amino acids. CDR1 is ENHRY and CDR2 is SYGVKD in the germline V gene. With V trimmed by 1 base and J by 6 bases, 14 bases remained unmatched. The CDR3 reads CAISELAGTGARDNGYTF. The CDR3, as DNA: TGTGCCATCAGTGAGTTGGCCGGGACAGGGGCCCGGGACAATGGCTACACCTTC.

The table lists this clone with a few counts. The chain joins TRBV21-1 to TRBJ2-7; the D segment call TRBD1 is taken from the table without a DNA check. TRBV21-1 is a known pseudogene. CDR3 length: 14 amino acids. The DNA for the CDR3 is TGTGCCAGCCAACGGGGACAGGGTAGAAACGAGCAGTACTTC. It is translated as CASQRGQGRNEQYF.

The rearrangement uses TRBV9 and TRBJ2-1, with D possibly being TRBD1 (5 bases). CDR3 size: 15 residues. Germline loops: CDR1 SGDLS, CDR2 YYNGEE. Trimming stripped 7 bases from V and 2 bases from J, with 16 bases between. CDR3 protein: CASHRYGAAYNEQFF. The CDR3 DNA is TGTGCCAGCCACCGTTATGGGGCAGCCTACAATGAGCAGTTCTTC.

For this clone: Sequence at one end of the junction differs from germline and may be a read error. This chain connects TRBV24-1 to TRBJ2-2; D tentatively fits TRBD1 or TRBD2 (5 bases each). This CDR3 is 13 amino acids long. CDR1 and CDR2 (germline): KGHDR, SFDVKD. The CDR3 sequence is CATSGGRAGELFF. The CDR3 region has the DNA TGTGCCACAAGTGGGGGAAGGGCCGGGGAGCTGTTTTTT.

The V and J genes are TRBV7-7 and TRBJ2-5, with D maybe TRBD2 (5 bases). The V gene lost 6 bases and the J gene lost 0 bases, with 20 bases spanning the gap. The CDR3 covers 17 residues. Germline-derived CDR1 and CDR2 are SSHAT and FNYEAQ (reference sequence). The CDR3: CASSFLPGKPYQETQYF. The CDR3, as DNA: TGTGCCAGCAGTTTCCTCCCGGGAAAACCCTACCAAGAGACCCAGTACTTC.

The chain joins TRBV10-1 to TRBJ1-1; maybe TRBD1 (5 bases). Germline V gene lookup returns CDR1 WNHNN and CDR2 SYGVQD (reference sequence). This CDR3 comprises 14 residues. Trimming shortened V by 5 bases and J by 5 bases, and 15 bases separated the two germline ends. CDR3 protein: CASSSTAGLTEAFF. DNA for the CDR3: TGCGCCAGCAGTTCCACGGCAGGGCTAACTGAAGCTTTCTTT.

The rearrangement joins TRBV10-3 to TRBJ1-1; 9 bases fit TRBD1. Germline CDR1 reads ENHRY; CDR2 reads SYGVKD. CDR3 length: 15 amino acids. V lost 6 bases, J lost 2 bases, and 7 bases stayed unmatched. This chain's CDR3 is CAIRGQGGSNTEAFF. The DNA of the CDR3 is TGTGCCATCAGGGGACAGGGCGGGAGTAACACTGAAGCTTTCTTT.

V is TRBV28 and J is TRBJ1-5; D is possibly TRBD1 (5 bases). V lost 3 bases, J lost 6 bases, and 18 bases lay in between. Germline assignment: CDR1 MDHEN and CDR2 SYDVKM. CDR3 length equals 16 residues. This CDR3 is CASSFRPGEWGQPQHF. CDR3 nucleotide sequence: TGTGCCAGCAGTTTCCGGCCGGGGGAGTGGGGTCAGCCCCAGCATTTT.

This clone was found once. The CDR3 nucleotides read TGTGCCAGCAGCCTGAATGGACAGGGGCCATTGGAAGGCTATGGCTACACCTTC. Translating gives CASSLNGQGPLEGYGYTF. The chain has TRBV7-8 and TRBJ1-2, with TRBD1 matching 9 bases. CDR1 SGHVS and CDR2 FQNEAQ come from the germline V gene. Germline trimming cut 5 bases from V and 4 bases from J; bases unmatched to any gene: 17. The CDR3 contains 18 residues.

The rearrangement joins TRBV28 to TRBJ2-7; D ambiguous. Trimming pared 10 bases from V and 2 bases from J, leaving 12 bases between. The V gene's germline CDR1 is MDHEN and CDR2 SYDVKM. CDR3 length equals 12 residues. The CDR3 bases are TGTGCCACCAAAGACACGACCTACGAGCAGTACTTC. It is translated as CATKDTTYEQYF.

V and J are TRBV9 and TRBJ1-4, with D perhaps matching TRBD1 (5 bases). With 2 bases removed from V and 8 bases from J, the gap between germline ends came to 19 bases. CDR3 length equals 16 residues. The germline CDR1 and CDR2 sequences are SGDLS and YYNGEE. Written as DNA, the CDR3 is TGTGCCAGCAGCGTCAGGAGCGGGGCAATCGGGGAAAAACTGTTTTTT. Translated: CASSVRSGAIGEKLFF.

V and J are TRBV4-1 and TRBJ1-4, with 8 positions matching TRBD1. The ends lost 3 bases at V and 6 bases at J; junction bases unmatched: 3. CDR1 and CDR2 from the germline V gene are MGHRA and YSYEKL. The CDR3 is 14 residues long. The chain's CDR3 is CASSQSGQDEKLFF. The CDR3 DNA reads as TGCGCCAGCAGCCAGTCGGGACAGGATGAAAAACTGTTTTTT.

In its sample, this clone was seen once. The rearrangement joins TRBV20-1 to TRBJ2-1; D unresolved. V lost 3 bases to trimming and J lost 0 bases, with 21 bases between them. CDR1 is DFQATT, CDR2 SNEGSKA, per germline (reference sequence). The CDR3 runs 18 residues. The CDR3 DNA sequence: TGCAGTGCTAGTGCCCTGCTAGTACGGCCCGGCTCCTACAATGAGCAGTTCTTC. Its protein product is CSASALLVRPGSYNEQFF.

A few counts support this clone. CDR3 loop: CASSGGTGDSPLHF. For the CDR3, the DNA is TGCGCCAGCAGTGGAGGGACGGGGGATTCACCCCTCCACTTT. The chain has TRBV10-1 and TRBJ1-6; maybe TRBD1 (5 bases). The CDR3 sequence is 14 residues long. Germline CDR1 WNHNN, CDR2 SYGVQD (reference sequence). Trimming took off 4 bases at V and 8 bases at J, with 12 bases between the two ends.

The chain joins TRBV19 to TRBJ2-5; 13 nucleotides line up with TRBD2. The CDR3 spans 15 residues. Trimming removed 5 bases from V and 3 bases from J; junction bases left unmatched: 3. Germline V gene sequence: CDR1 LNHDA, CDR2 SQIVND (reference sequence). The CDR3: CASSAGLAGEETQYF. DNA of the CDR3: TGTGCCAGTAGTGCAGGACTAGCGGGAGAAGAGACCCAGTACTTC.

The count of this clone is one. The chain joins TRBV19 to TRBJ2-2; 8 bases line up with TRBD1. Germline CDR1 and CDR2: LNHDA and SQIVND (reference sequence). With 1 base clipped from V and 0 bases from J, the junction kept 4 bases outside the gene matches. The CDR3 runs to 17 residues. The CDR3 nucleotides are TGTGCCAGTAGTATAGCAGGCAGGGGGCCGAACACCGGGGAGCTGTTTTTT. It yields the protein CASSIAGRGPNTGELFF. Looking up the rest from reference TRBV19 and TRBJ2-2 gives the full variable domain: DGGITQSPKYLFRKEGQNVTLSCEQNLNHDAMYWYRQDPGQGLRLIYYSQIVNDFQKGDIAEGYSVSREKKESFPLTVTSAQKNPTAFYLCASSIAGRGPNTGELFFGEGSRLTVL.

This chain links TRBV24-1 with TRBJ2-7; D not certain. Germline V gene sequence: CDR1 KGHDR, CDR2 SFDVKD. The CDR3 loop spans 13 amino acids. Trimming removed 3 bases at V and 0 bases at J, with 5 bases between. In DNA, the CDR3 is TGTGCCACCAGTGATGTCAACTCCTACGAGCAGTACTTC. Translated, it gives CATSDVNSYEQYF.

This clone appeared once. V and J are TRBV4-3 and TRBJ2-7, with D unresolved. The germline V gene has CDR1 LGHNA and CDR2 YSLEER. Trimming pared 0 bases from V and 3 bases from J, leaving 12 bases between. The CDR3 covers 15 residues. As DNA, the CDR3 is TGCGCCAGCAGCCAAGACACCCAAAAAGGCTACGAGCAGTACTTC. This translates into CASSQDTQKGYEQYF.

The chain carries TRBV5-1 and TRBJ1-1; unclear D gene. The CDR3 runs 15 residues. Germline V CDR1 and CDR2: SGHRS, YFSETQ. V was pared by 8 bases and J by 0 bases, with 17 bases between. The CDR3 sequence is CARRRPKGLNTEAFF. The CDR3 DNA follows: TGCGCCAGGAGGCGACCCAAAGGCCTGAACACTGAAGCTTTCTTT.

V usage is TRBV4-3 and J usage is TRBJ2-1; D may be TRBD1 (6 bases). From germline, CDR1 is LGHNA and CDR2 YSLEER. The CDR3 sequence is 15 residues long. The ends were cut back, 1 base at V and 7 bases at J, with 14 bases in the middle. As DNA, the CDR3 is TGCGCCAGCAGCCAAGTCTGGGCAGGGGCGAATGAGCAGTTCTTC. This gives the protein CASSQVWAGANEQFF.

Worth noting for this clone: Germline is not matched at one junction end, which may reflect a read error. The rearrangement links TRBV4-1 to TRBJ1-5; 8 bases agree with TRBD1. The CDR3 is made up of 16 amino acids. The germline V gene has CDR1 MGHRA and CDR2 YSYEKL. CDR3 loop: CASSQVYAGGNQPQHF. Written as DNA, the CDR3 is TGCGCCAGCAGCCAAGTCTACGCAGGGGGCAACCAGCCCCAGCATTTT.

The rearrangement joins TRBV19 to TRBJ1-2; a possible D gene is TRBD1 (5 bases). Germline V CDR1 and CDR2: LNHDA, SQIVND (reference sequence). Deletions cut 7 bases from V and 9 bases from J, with 9 bases between. This CDR3 spans 10 amino acids. CDR3: CASMEGSYTF. CDR3 DNA sequence: TGTGCCAGTATGGAGGGGAGCTACACCTTC. Full variable domain (missing parts from reference TRBV19 and TRBJ1-2): DGGITQSPKYLFRKEGQNVTLSCEQNLNHDAMYWYRQDPGQGLRLIYYSQIVNDFQKGDIAEGYSVSREKKESFPLTVTSAQKNPTAFYLCASMEGSYTFGSGTRLTVV.

The gene calls are TRBV10-3 and TRBJ2-7; the D is unclear. The CDR3 extends over 13 amino acids. Per the germline V gene, CDR1 is ENHRY and CDR2 is SYGVKD. Deletions cut 4 bases from V and 2 bases from J, with 9 bases between. The CDR3 sequence: CAISAGPTYEQYF. Here the CDR3 DNA reads TGTGCCATCAGTGCAGGCCCCACCTACGAGCAGTACTTC.

The chain employs TRBV28 and TRBJ1-5; D is undetermined. CDR1 and CDR2 (germline): MDHEN, SYDVKM. The CDR3 consists of 14 residues. V was clipped by 3 bases and J by 5 bases, with 11 bases between them. The CDR3, as DNA: TGTGCCAGCAGTTTCCGCGATGGGGATCAGCCCCAGCATTTT. This sequence encodes CASSFRDGDQPQHF. Combining the CDR3 with reference TRBV28 and TRBJ1-5 gives the whole variable domain DVKVTQSSRYLVKRTGEKVFLECVQDMDHENMFWYRQDPGLGLRLIYFSYDVKMKEKGDIPEGYSVSREKKERFSLILESASTNQTSMYLCASSFRDGDQPQHFGDGTRLSIL.

In DNA, the CDR3 is TGTGCCAGCAGCGGAAGGGCTCAAGAAAAACTGTTTTTT. Encoded protein: CASSGRAQEKLFF. The chain couples TRBV7-9 to TRBJ1-4, with D unresolved. The length of the CDR3 is 13 residues. Germline-derived CDR1 and CDR2 are SEHNR and FQNEAQ (reference sequence). V dropped 5 bases and J dropped 8 bases, with 12 bases sitting between them.

The J gene is TRBJ2-1, the V gene TRBV24-1, with 10 nucleotides matching TRBD1. The CDR3 totals 17 residues. Per germline, CDR1 KGHDR and CDR2 SFDVKD. Germline trimming cut 6 bases from V and 1 base from J; bases unmatched to any gene: 8. CDR3 sequence reads: CATSSPDRGRSYNEQFF. CDR3 nucleotide sequence: TGTGCCACCAGTTCCCCCGACAGGGGGCGATCCTACAATGAGCAGTTCTTC.

The J gene is TRBJ1-1, the V gene TRBV29-1; no firm D call. V was pared by 8 bases and J by 1 base, with 17 bases between. This CDR3 contains 14 residues. Germline CDR1 and CDR2: SQVTM and ANQGSEA. CDR3 residues: CSCQAGGGNTEAFF. DNA of the CDR3: TGCAGCTGTCAGGCTGGCGGCGGGAACACTGAAGCTTTCTTT. Supplemented by reference TRBV29-1 and TRBJ1-1, the full variable domain reads SAVISQKPSRDICQRGTSLTIQCQVDSQVTMMFWYRQQPGQSLTLIATANQGSEATYESGFVIDKFPISRPNLTFSTLTVSNMSPEDSSIYLCSCQAGGGNTEAFFGQGTRLTVV.

This sequence joins TRBV9 and TRBJ2-1; D is possibly TRBD1 or TRBD2 (5 bases each). Trimming took 3 bases from V and 10 from J, leaving 26 bases between them. Per the germline V gene, CDR1 is SGDLS and CDR2 is YYNGEE. The CDR3 spans 17 residues. The CDR3 is CASSAAGGGRVAGEQFF. Here the CDR3 DNA reads TGTGCCAGCAGCGCCGCCGGAGGAGGCAGGGTAGCCGGCGAGCAGTTCTTC.

This chain uses TRBV9 with TRBJ2-7; D possibly corresponds to TRBD2 (6 bases). The germline V gene has CDR1 SGDLS and CDR2 YYNGEE. V lost 3 bases to trimming and J lost 7 bases, with 20 bases between them. The CDR3 runs to 15 residues. CDR3 region: CASSGRGTGPREQYF. The CDR3 nucleotides read TGTGCCAGCAGCGGTCGGGGGACTGGCCCCAGAGAGCAGTACTTC.